The 4 T cell receptor beta chains below were found in one sample sequenced in a study of T cells in Graves' hyperthyroidism and ophthalmopathy. TCR beta CDR3 regions were amplified from RNA. First-round RT-PCR targeting the TCR CDR3 was performed with the HTBI primer set. Using its own MiXCR run on the multiplex PCR reads, TCRdb lists one record per CDR3 protein. This sample has around 290,000 distinct CDR3 sequences, with roughly 13% found just once. What was sequenced was blood. These receptors originate from a woman aged 40 to 50 with Graves' hyperthyroidism.

The table lists this clonotype with many counts. The chain joins TRBV3-1 to TRBJ1-2; D is undetermined. Trimming shortened V by 9 bases and J by 10 bases, and 21 bases separated the two germline ends. Germline CDR1 and CDR2: LGHDT and YNNKEL (reference sequence). CDR3 length equals 13 residues. CDR3 sequence reads: CASKATGSHTYTF. In DNA, the CDR3 is TGTGCCAGTAAAGCGACGGGGTCCCATACCTACACCTTC.

This clonotype has a count of ten or more. The chain uses TRBV2 and TRBJ2-1, with a weak D call TRBD2 (6 bases). The germline V and J ends were trimmed by 3 bases and 4 bases, with 13 bases remaining between them. CDR1 and CDR2 (germline): SNHLY, FYNNEI. CDR3 length: 15 residues. The CDR3 loop is CASSETGARYNEQFF. The DNA of the CDR3 is TGTGCCAGCAGTGAGACGGGAGCGCGGTACAATGAGCAGTTCTTC.

In its sample, this clonotype was seen many times. The chain links TRBV15 to TRBJ2-5; 13 positions agree with TRBD2. Germline trimming cut 1 base from V and 5 bases from J; bases unmatched to any gene: 10. Germline assignment: CDR1 LNHNV and CDR2 YYDKDF (reference sequence). CDR3 size: 18 residues. The CDR3 DNA is TGTGCCACCAGCAGAGGACACCCGGGACTAGCGGGATCGGAGACCCAGTACTTC. Translating gives CATSRGHPGLAGSETQYF.

This clonotype appeared many times. J is TRBJ2-5 and V is TRBV12-3 or TRBV12-4; tentative D call: TRBD2 (6 bases). Trimming pared 1 base from V and 0 bases from J, leaving 9 bases between. The CDR3 sequence is 15 residues long. Here the CDR3 DNA reads TGTGCCAGCAGTTTAGGTTCTAGCGACCAAGAGACCCAGTACTTC. The encoded protein is CASSLGSSDQETQYF.